One T cell receptor beta chain is described in this entry. The antigen it binds to is not known. No clone much larger than this one lies a single base away; base qualities are absent. The germline V gene yields SNHLY for CDR1 and FYNNEI for CDR2. Reading from cysteine to phenylalanine, the CDR3 counts 15 amino acids. The only DNA kept is the CDR3, 45 bases in frame from the first base. V ends up 4 bases short and J 7 bases short, with an unmatched junction base count of 6. In the prospective study, participants were about 18 to 89 years old, resided in 24 geographic areas of the United States, and were enrolled through a virtual design. To assign participants to cohorts, the prospective study relied on clinical history that participants themselves reported in a screening survey and a study questionnaire. In the prospective study, mobile phlebotomists collected whole blood, serum and a nasopharyngeal or oropharyngeal swab from each participant. Participants in the prospective study had the option to provide additional blood draws and questionnaires over a roughly 2-month period. Before DNA extraction, prospective study blood samples were shipped either frozen or at room temperature.

This sample was taken from a study of blood T cell repertoires in COVID-19 (TCRdb year 2020). Background on the whole study: Collaborator samples came from the United States, Italy and Spain and covered acute and convalescent phases of COVID-19. The prospective study material was composed of cDNA or gDNA derived from T cells, B-cell-depleted T cells, or PBMCs. Subjects who had been exposed to COVID-19, were actively infected with it, or had recovered from it provided the deeply sampled blood TCRbeta repertoires that made up the dataset. The repertoires were released in a freely available public database meant as a resource for research on the immune response to SARS-CoV-2. Samples were obtained from the ongoing ImmuneRACE study (first 160 participants) and from over a thousand subjects provided by 6 global collaborators. Nearly every sample came with metadata listing a de-identified subject ID, COVID-19 status, age in years and sex. Where HLA class I and class II types were available, the types were taken from metadata supplied by the sample provider, not from assay-based typing. Paper-wide results and their limitations: The quantity of clinical and demographic metadata differed by source and by participant and was supplied without curation.

TCRbeta CDR3 regions were amplified from genomic DNA by means of the immunoSEQ Assay, a bias-controlled multiplex PCR. Turning to the authors' computational methods: The number of nucleated cells in each sample was estimated by amplification of reference gene primers within the assay. Sequence reads were collapsed and filtered to measure the absolute abundance of every unique TCRbeta CDR3 rearrangement. For each sample, productive Simpson clonality was calculated as the square root of Simpson's diversity index across productive rearrangements. The table comes from immuneACCESS by way of TCRdb, which keeps in-frame sequences with V and J called. Part of the clones is missing from these tables; in studies checked, under half for an unresolved V gene and the rest for unknown reasons. V, J and clone size were drawn from that table, and D and trimming were deduced from the DNA. This sample is represented by 240,000 or so clones; around 87% of them were singletons. Less than 4% of the sample goes to the ten largest clones.

The sequence came from a woman between 40 and 55 years old with acute COVID-19. This chain is built from TRBV2 and TRBJ2-1; TRBD2 lines up with 11 middle nucleotides. Sample: PBMCs or T cells enriched from blood (not recorded which). CDR3 loop: CASSALAGGRNEQFF. The nucleotides are TGTGCCAGCAGTGCCTTAGCGGGAGGGAGGAATGAGCAGTTCTTC.